This T cell receptor beta chain comes out of a study of CD8+ T cells in alopecia areata. General study results and limits: While tofacitinib was given, many expanded lesional clones persisted in scalp and blood. With patients, TCR sharing proved less clear than in mice, a difference possibly related to HLA. There was only one nonresponder, so it was unclear how baseline CD8+ expansion relates to response.

The CDR3 loop spans 12 amino acids. Germline-derived CDR1 and CDR2 are GTSNPN and SVGIG (reference sequence). V was cut by 3 bases and J by 9 bases, with 12 bases left in between. Noted treatment: oral pan-JAK inhibitor, 5-10 mg twice daily. Concerning this clone: The target antigen is unknown.

Extracted RNA was reverse transcribed into cDNA, the sequencing template. TCRdb keeps only in-frame clones here, not all; method: immunoSEQ multiplex PCR. The table lists around 150,000 clones, roughly two thirds of them singletons. Specimen: CD4+ T cells sorted from blood, collected at week 4, from a patient treated with tofacitinib. The chain combines TRBV30 with TRBJ2-1; D perhaps matches TRBD1 (6 bases). This clonotype was obtained from a human donor with alopecia areata. DNA for the CDR3: TGTGCCTGGAGGGGGTACAGGGTTGAGCAGTTCTTC. Its protein is CAWRGYRVEQFF.